The clone carrying this T cell receptor (beta chain) occurred many times. The entry originates in a study of T cell repertoires in cytomegalovirus infection. TCRdb analysed the reads with MiXCR anew, one entry per CDR3 protein. The table records 150,000 to 200,000 distinct CDR3 sequences, more than 9% of them present only once. The CDR3 consists of 15 residues. The J segment lost 7 bases and the V segment lost 5 bases, leaving 8 bases of the junction unmatched. This chain joins TRBV12-3 or TRBV12-4 and TRBJ1-6; 7 bases fit TRBD1. Material: PBMCs. The receptor was isolated from a human donor in good health (CMV status not recorded). Some clones in this sample may be carry-over from other donors' samples. The CDR3 loop is CASSPQGGWNSPLHF. The CDR3 nucleotides are TGTGCCAGCAGTCCGCAGGGGGGTTGGAATTCACCCCTCCACTTT.